The T cell receptor beta chain under discussion was sequenced for a study of blood T cell repertoires in COVID-19. Germline V gene data show CDR1 as SEHNR and CDR2 as FQNEAQ (reference sequence). V lost 2 bases to trimming and J lost 7 bases, with 5 bases between them. The CDR3 contains 12 residues. Libraries were prepared by immunoSEQ multiplex PCR; TCRdb keeps only in-frame clonotypes and omits some of them. The table includes approximately 290,000 clones, around nine tenths detected once. V usage is TRBV7-9 and J usage is TRBJ1-4, with a possible D match to TRBD1 (5 bases). The clonotype was recovered from a woman aged 25 to 45 with COVID-19, enrolled during active disease. The specimen sequenced was peripheral blood. The CDR3 loop is CASSLQGEKLFF. CDR3 sequence (DNA): TGTGCCAGCAGCTTACAGGGTGAAAAACTGTTTTTT.